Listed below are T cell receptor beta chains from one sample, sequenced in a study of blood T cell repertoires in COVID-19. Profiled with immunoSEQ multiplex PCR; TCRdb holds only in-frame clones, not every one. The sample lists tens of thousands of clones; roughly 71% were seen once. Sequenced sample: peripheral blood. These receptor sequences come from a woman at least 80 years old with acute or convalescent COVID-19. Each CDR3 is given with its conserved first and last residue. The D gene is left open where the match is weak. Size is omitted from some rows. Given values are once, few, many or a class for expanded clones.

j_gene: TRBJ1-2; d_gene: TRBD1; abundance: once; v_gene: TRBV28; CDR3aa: CASRRPGQGGYGYTF; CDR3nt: TGTGCCAGCAGACGTCCGGGACAGGGGGGCTATGGCTACACCTTC
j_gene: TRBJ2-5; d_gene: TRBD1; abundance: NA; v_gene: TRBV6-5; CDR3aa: CASSRDRGGETQYF; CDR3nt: TGTGCCAGCAGTCGGGACAGGGGGGGAGAGACCCAGTACTTC
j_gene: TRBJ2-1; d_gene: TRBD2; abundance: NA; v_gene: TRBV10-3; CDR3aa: CAISPTSGPYNEQFF; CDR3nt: TGTGCCATCAGCCCCACTAGCGGGCCCTACAATGAGCAGTTCTTC
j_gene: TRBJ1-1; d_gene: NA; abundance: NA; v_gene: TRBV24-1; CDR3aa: CATRGDGDLNTEAFF; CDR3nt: TGTGCCACCAGAGGCGACGGCGACTTGAACACTGAAGCTTTCTTT
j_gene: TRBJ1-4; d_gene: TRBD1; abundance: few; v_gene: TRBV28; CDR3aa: CASGYRGRGVTNEKLFF; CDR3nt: TGTGCCAGCGGCTACCGGGGCAGGGGGGTAACTAATGAAAAACTGTTTTTT
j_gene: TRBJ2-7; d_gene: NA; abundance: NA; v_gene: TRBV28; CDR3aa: CASSLNRGTNEQYF; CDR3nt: TGTGCCAGCAGTTTAAACCGGGGAACAAACGAGCAGTACTTC
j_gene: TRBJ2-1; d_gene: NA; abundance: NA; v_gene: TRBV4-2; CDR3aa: CASSQVIQGGGSYNEQFF; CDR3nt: TGTGCCAGCAGCCAAGTCATTCAAGGGGGGGGCTCCTACAATGAGCAGTTCTTC
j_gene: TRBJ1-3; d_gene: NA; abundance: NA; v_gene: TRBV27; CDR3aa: CASSLRSGGAGNTIYF; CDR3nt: TGTGCCAGCAGTTTAAGGTCGGGGGGCGCTGGAAACACCATATATTTT
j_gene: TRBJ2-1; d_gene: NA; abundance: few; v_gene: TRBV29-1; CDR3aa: CSVHDGYNEQFF; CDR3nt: TGCAGCGTGCATGACGGGTACAATGAGCAGTTCTTC
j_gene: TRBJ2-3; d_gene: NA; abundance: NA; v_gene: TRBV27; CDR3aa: CASSLPPVGRRSTDTQYF; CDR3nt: TGTGCCAGCAGTTTACCCCCGGTCGGGAGACGTAGCACAGATACGCAGTATTTT
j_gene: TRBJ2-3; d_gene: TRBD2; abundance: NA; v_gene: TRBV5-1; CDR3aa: CASSLGTSGRNIDTQYF; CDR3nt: TGCGCCAGCAGCTTGGGGACTAGCGGGAGGAACATAGATACGCAGTATTTT
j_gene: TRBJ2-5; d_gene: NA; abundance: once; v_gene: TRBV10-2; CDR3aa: CASTGGKTQYF; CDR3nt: TGCGCCAGCACCGGGGGAAAGACCCAGTACTTC
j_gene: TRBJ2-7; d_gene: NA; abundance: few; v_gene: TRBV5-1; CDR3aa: CASSLVVGSEQYF; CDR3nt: TGCGCCAGCAGCTTGGTGGTTGGGAGCGAGCAGTACTTC
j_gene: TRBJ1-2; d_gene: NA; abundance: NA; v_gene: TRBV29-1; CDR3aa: CSVGASNYGYTF; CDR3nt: TGCAGCGTAGGGGCATCTAACTATGGCTACACCTTC
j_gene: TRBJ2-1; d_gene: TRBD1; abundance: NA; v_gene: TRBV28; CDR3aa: CASSLWDRVAYNEQFF; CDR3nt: TGTGCCAGCAGTTTATGGGACAGGGTCGCCTACAATGAGCAGTTCTTC
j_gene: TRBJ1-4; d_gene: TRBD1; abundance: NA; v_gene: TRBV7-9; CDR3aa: CASSPGTVTLRANEKLFF; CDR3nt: TGTGCCAGCAGCCCTGGGACAGTTACTCTTCGAGCTAATGAAAAACTGTTTTTT
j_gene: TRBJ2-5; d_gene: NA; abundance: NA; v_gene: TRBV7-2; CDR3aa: CASSFSYQETQYF; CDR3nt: TGTGCCAGCAGCTTCTCCTACCAAGAGACCCAGTACTTC
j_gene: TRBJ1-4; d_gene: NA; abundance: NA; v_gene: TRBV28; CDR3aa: CASSPTGPNEKLFF; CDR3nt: TGTGCCAGCAGTCCTACGGGTCCTAATGAAAAACTGTTTTTT
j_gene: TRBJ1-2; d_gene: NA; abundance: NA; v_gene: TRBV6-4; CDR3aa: CASSDSNKGQDYGYTF; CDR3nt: TGTGCCAGCAGTGACTCGAACAAGGGGCAGGACTATGGCTACACCTTC
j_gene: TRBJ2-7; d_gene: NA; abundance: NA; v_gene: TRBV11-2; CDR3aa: CASSLVSGNYEQYF; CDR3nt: TGTGCCAGCAGCTTAGTGTCGGGTAACTACGAGCAGTACTTC
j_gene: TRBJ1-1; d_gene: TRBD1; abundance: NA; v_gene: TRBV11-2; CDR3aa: CASSRQGVQTEAFF; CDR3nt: TGTGCCAGCAGCCGCCAGGGGGTACAAACTGAAGCTTTCTTT
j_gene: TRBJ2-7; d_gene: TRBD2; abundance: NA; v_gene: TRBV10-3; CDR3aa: CAISGTSVEQYF; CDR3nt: TGTGCCATCTCCGGGACTAGTGTCGAGCAGTACTTC
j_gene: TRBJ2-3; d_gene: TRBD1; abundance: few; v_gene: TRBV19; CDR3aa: CASSMDRQGPSTDTQYF; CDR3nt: TGTGCCAGTAGTATGGATCGACAGGGGCCTAGCACAGATACGCAGTATTTT
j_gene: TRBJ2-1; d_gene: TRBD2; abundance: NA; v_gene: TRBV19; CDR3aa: CASNGGSVAGGLNEQFF; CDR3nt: TGTGCCAGTAATGGGGGCTCCGTAGCGGGAGGGCTCAATGAGCAGTTCTTC
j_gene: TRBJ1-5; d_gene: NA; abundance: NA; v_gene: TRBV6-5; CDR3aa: CASSKRNQPQHF; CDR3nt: TGTGCCAGCAGCAAGAGGAATCAGCCCCAGCATTTT
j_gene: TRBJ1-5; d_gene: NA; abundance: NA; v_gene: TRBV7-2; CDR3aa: CASSLRQTSRPQHF; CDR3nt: TGTGCCAGCAGCTTAAGACAGACGTCGAGGCCCCAGCATTTT
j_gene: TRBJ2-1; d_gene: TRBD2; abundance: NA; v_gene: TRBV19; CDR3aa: CASSRTSGSANEQFF; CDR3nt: TGTGCCAGTAGCCGTACTAGCGGGAGCGCGAATGAGCAGTTCTTC
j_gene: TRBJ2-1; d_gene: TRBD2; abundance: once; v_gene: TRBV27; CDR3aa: CASSSLMMTSGTPKSSYNEQFF; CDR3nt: TGTGCCAGCAGTTCCCTAATGATGACTAGCGGGACCCCCAAGAGCTCCTACAATGAGCAGTTCTTC
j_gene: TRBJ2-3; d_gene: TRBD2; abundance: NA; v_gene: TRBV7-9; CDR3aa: CASRPGLGITDTQYF; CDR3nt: TGTGCCAGCCGACCGGGACTAGGGATCACAGATACGCAGTATTTT
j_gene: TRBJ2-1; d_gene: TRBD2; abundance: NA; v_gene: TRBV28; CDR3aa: CASSLPGASGRNEQFF; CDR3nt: TGTGCCAGCAGTTTACCCGGCGCTAGCGGTCGCAATGAGCAGTTCTTC
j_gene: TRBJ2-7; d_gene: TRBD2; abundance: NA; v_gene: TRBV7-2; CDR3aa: CASSFYTSGVTYEQYF; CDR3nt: TGTGCCAGCAGCTTTTATACTAGCGGAGTTACCTACGAGCAGTACTTC
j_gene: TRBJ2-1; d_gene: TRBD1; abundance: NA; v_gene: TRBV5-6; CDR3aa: CASSDRGQGYNEQFF; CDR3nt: TGTGCCAGCAGCGACAGAGGACAGGGCTACAATGAGCAGTTCTTC
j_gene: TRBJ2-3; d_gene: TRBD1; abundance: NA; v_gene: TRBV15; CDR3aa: CATTDRELDTQYF; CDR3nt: TGTGCCACCACGGACAGGGAATTAGATACGCAGTATTTT
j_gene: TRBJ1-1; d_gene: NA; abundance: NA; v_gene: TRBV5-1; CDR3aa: CASSWSGGSTEAFF; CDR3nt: TGCGCCAGCAGCTGGTCGGGCGGGAGCACTGAAGCTTTCTTT
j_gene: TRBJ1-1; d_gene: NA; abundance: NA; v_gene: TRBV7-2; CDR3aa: CASSLADRRSVAFF; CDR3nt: TGTGCCAGCAGCTTAGCCGACAGGCGAAGTGTGGCTTTCTTT
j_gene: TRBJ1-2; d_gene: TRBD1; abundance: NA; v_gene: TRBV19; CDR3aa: CATSTGQGATNYGYTF; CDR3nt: TGTGCCACCAGTACGGGACAGGGGGCGACTAACTATGGCTACACCTTC